This TCR beta chain was identified during a study of T cells in Graves' hyperthyroidism and ophthalmopathy. Study-level points and caveats: Ophthalmopathy, as predicted by the model, came a median about six months after the prediction.

Graves' hyperthyroidism is called stable when ophthalmopathy does not progress within 18 months. In this sample, this clonotype turned up a few times. Its antigen remains unknown. The V end was cut by 4 bases, the J end by 4 bases, with 7 bases between. Germline assignment: CDR1 SNHLY and CDR2 FYNNEI. The CDR3 loop spans 13 amino acids. Amplification targeted TCR beta CDR3 regions from RNA transcripts. RT-PCR in the first round (using the HTBI primer set) targeted the TCR CDR3. TCRdb reanalysed the multiplex PCR reads using MiXCR and keeps one entry per CDR3 protein. Of under 350,000 distinct CDR3 sequences listed, 15% to 20% are singletons.

This receptor was taken from a woman between 45 and 65 years old with Graves' hyperthyroidism. The chain recombines TRBV2 with TRBJ2-2, with no clear D. Sequenced: blood. The CDR3 DNA sequence: TGTGCCAGCAGTGCCATTAGCACCGGGGAGCTGTTTTTT. It encodes CASSAISTGELFF.